This T cell receptor (beta chain) was found in a study of CXCR3-negative and CXCR3-positive naive CD8 T cells. Study-wide background: There were about 135 million TRB reads altogether, and each library had about 1.5 +/- 0.3 million of them. Findings of the study overall: For naive cells, CXCR3-negative and CXCR3-positive subsets had similar TRBV-TRBJ usage; for memory cells, usage differed. Memory CD8+ cells showed much lower diversity, while both naive subsets were comparably high. The TRB CDR3s that CXCR3-positive naive cells carried were more hydrophobic than those of CXCR3-negative naive cells.

CDR1 SGDLS and CDR2 YYNGEE come from the germline V gene. CDR3 length: 13 amino acids. 5' RACE with UMI labels generated the TRB cDNA libraries. One entry per CDR3 protein, without DNA, is what TCRdb gives after re-calling the 5' RACE reads. The table lists about 110,000 distinct CDR3 sequences, with 0.3% to 0.45% in the top ten. A word on this clonotype: What it recognizes is unknown.

The sequencing input was naive CXCR3+ CD8+ T cells from blood. Documented subset: CD45RO-CCR7+CD27+CD95- naive CD8+ T cells expressing CXCR3 (TNR3+). This sequence joins TRBV9 and TRBJ1-2; the TRBD1 assignment by TCRdb is unverifiable without DNA. The sequence derives from a human donor in good health. Some clones in this sample may be carry-over from other donors' samples. The CDR3 spells CASRQGGSYGYTF.